The clone carrying this T cell receptor (beta chain) appeared a few times. Its matching antigen is unknown. The sample is drawn from a study of PD-1 blockade in classical Hodgkin lymphoma. Notes on the study in general: TCR diversity at baseline was reported to be reduced in newly diagnosed patients relative to healthy donors. Diversity similar to that of newly diagnosed patients was seen at baseline in complete responders.

Method: immunoSEQ multiplex PCR; TCRdb's copy keeps in-frame clones and lacks some. The sample yields around 20,000 clones, 70% to 80% seen once. All patients experienced relapse after autologous stem cell transplantation, and brentuximab vedotin exposure was variable. The patients, who had relapsed/refractory classical Hodgkin lymphoma, achieved best responses of complete response, partial response or progressive disease. With 4 bases clipped from V and 5 bases from J, the junction kept 16 bases outside the gene matches. CDR1 is MDHEN and CDR2 is SYDVKM in the germline V gene. The CDR3 contains 17 residues.

The sample was peripheral blood mononuclear cells (PBMCs), taken before the second cycle of nivolumab. This receptor was identified in a human donor with classical Hodgkin lymphoma. The rearrangement joins TRBV28 to TRBJ1-2, with 7 nucleotides matching TRBD1. The DNA for the CDR3 is TGTGCCAGCAGTTCACCCACACGAGGACAGGATGGATATGGCTACACCTTC. It encodes CASSSPTRGQDGYGYTF.